What follows are 22 T cell receptor beta chains derived from one specimen sequenced in a study of post-analysis software for immune sequencing data. Study outcomes and limitations: The five TRBV segments detected at higher frequency in patients than in controls included TRBV5-6, TRBV5-1 and TRBV20-1.

The antigens of these receptors remain unknown. Libraries were made from TCR beta cDNA, and they carried unique molecular identifiers. TCRdb re-called the PCR reads with MiXCR, one entry per CDR3 protein. This sample has approximately 770,000 distinct CDR3 sequences, with about half found just once. Sample: blood. The receptors were sampled from a girl between 10 and 17 years old with multiple sclerosis.

This clonotype has more than one count but fewer than ten. The V call is TRBV2, the J call TRBJ2-4; 13 nucleotides match TRBD2. Germline V gives CDR1 SNHLY, CDR2 FYNNEI. This CDR3 is 20 amino acids long. Trimming at V came to 4 bases and at J to 1 base, leaving 13 bases not matched to a gene. The CDR3 sequence is CASSGPGLAGTMAAKNIQYF. CDR3 bases: TGTGCCAGCAGTGGACCGGGACTAGCGGGAACCATGGCTGCCAAAAACATTCAGTACTTC. Variable domain in full (rest from reference TRBV2 and TRBJ2-4): EPEVTQTPSHQVTQMGQEVILRCVPISNHLYFYWYRQILGQKVEFLVSFYNNEISEKSEIFDDQFSVERPDGSNFTLKIRSTKLEDSAMYFCASSGPGLAGTMAAKNIQYFGAGTRLSVL.

Concerning this clonotype itself: The junction and the germline gene differ at one end; a read error may be behind it. The J gene is TRBJ2-1, the V gene TRBV9; maybe TRBD1 (6 bases). Germline CDR1 is SGDLS and CDR2 is YYNGEE. This CDR3 is 13 amino acids long. CDR3 residues: CASSVVGDNGQFF. The CDR3 DNA follows: TGTGCCAGCAGCGTCGTCGGGGACAATGGGCAGTTCTTC.

Concerning this clonotype itself: The CDR3 carries no conserved terminal phenylalanine or tryptophan, so it likely arises from a read error. It is unclear where the CDR3 begins or ends on the DNA, so no DNA is shown, and the CDR3 is as TCRdb lists it. This sequence joins TRBV21-1 and TRBJ2-3; the listed D gene, TRBD2, was not tested against the DNA. TRBV21-1 is assigned pseudogene status. The CDR3 is 14 amino acids long, termini counted. This CDR3 is CASRWASDTDTQYL.

The V gene is TRBV7-3, the J gene TRBJ2-2; 9 bases line up with TRBD2. The junction had 11 bases not matched to a gene; V was cut back by 4 bases and J by 5 bases. CDR1 is SGHTA and CDR2 is FQGTGA in the germline V gene. The CDR3 totals 17 residues. The CDR3 loop is CASSSLSFAGGTGELFF. The CDR3 bases are TGTGCCAGCAGCTCGCTCTCCTTTGCGGGGGGGACCGGGGAGCTGTTTTTT.

The CDR3 coding sequence is TGCAGCGTTGAGGGACTAGCGGGAGATCTATACAATGAGCAGTTCTTC. Protein sequence: CSVEGLAGDLYNEQFF. The chain couples TRBV29-1 to TRBJ2-1, with 14 bases aligning to TRBD2. The V and J ends lost 3 bases and 4 bases, in that order; junction bases with no gene match: 5. The CDR3 consists of 16 residues. In germline, CDR1 is SQVTM, CDR2 ANQGSEA.

CDR3 nucleotide sequence: TGTGCCAGCAGCTCCTCCGGGACGGACCCCTACGAGCAGTACTTC. Encoded protein: CASSSSGTDPYEQYF. This chain joins TRBV7-9 and TRBJ2-7; the D call may be TRBD1 or TRBD2 (5 bases each). The V gene's germline CDR1 is SEHNR and CDR2 FQNEAQ (reference sequence). V gave up 4 bases and J gave up 2 bases, with 15 bases separating them. CDR3 length equals 15 residues.

This clonotype showed up just a few times. The genes are TRBV6-1 and TRBJ1-2; no reliable D call. V was cut by 2 bases and J by 4 bases, with 11 bases left in between. CDR1 is MNHNS, CDR2 SASEGT, per germline. The CDR3 runs 14 residues. For the CDR3, the DNA is TGTGCCAGCAGTGAACCGCGACGGAGCTATGGCTACACCTTC. It yields the protein CASSEPRRSYGYTF.

This clonotype was observed many times. The V and J genes are TRBV10-3 and TRBJ2-1; 14 bases align to TRBD2. Germline V gene data show CDR1 as ENHRY and CDR2 as SYGVKD. V dropped 4 bases and J dropped 8; count of bases not matched to a gene: 13. CDR3 size: 18 residues. The CDR3 protein is CAISGGLAGDPRGDEQFF. The CDR3 bases are TGTGCCATCAGTGGGGGACTAGCGGGAGATCCCCGGGGGGATGAGCAGTTCTTC.

This clonotype showed up just a few times. J is TRBJ2-1 and V is TRBV5-6, with D possibly matching TRBD1 (6 bases). CDR3 length equals 14 residues. The germline V and J ends were trimmed by 3 bases and 6 bases, with 13 bases remaining between them. CDR1 SGHDT and CDR2 YYEEEE come from the germline V gene. The CDR3 loop reads CASSSDRGGNEQFF. The CDR3 bases are TGTGCCAGCAGCTCGGACAGAGGTGGCAATGAGCAGTTCTTC.

This clonotype was counted only a few times. This chain uses TRBV25-1 with TRBJ2-1; tentatively, D is TRBD2 (6 bases). V was trimmed by 1 base and J by 3 bases, leaving 13 bases between them. The CDR3 totals 16 residues. Germline loops: CDR1 MGHDK, CDR2 SYGVNS. The CDR3 loop reads CASSESRWDFYNEQFF. The CDR3 region has the DNA TGTGCCAGCAGTGAATCTAGGTGGGACTTCTACAATGAGCAGTTCTTC.

The chain recombines TRBV7-2 with TRBJ1-1, with unresolved D. Deletions cut 4 bases from V and 3 bases from J, with 6 bases between. Germline CDR1 is SGHTA and CDR2 is FQGNSA. CDR3 length equals 12 residues. CDR3 in DNA: TGTGCCAGCAGCTCGAGACACACTGAAGCTTTCTTT. Translation: CASSSRHTEAFF.

This clonotype was counted a few times. The rearrangement joins TRBV20-1 to TRBJ2-1; possibly TRBD2 for D (6 bases). Germline CDR1 and CDR2: DFQATT and SNEGSKA (reference sequence). This CDR3 region has 12 residues. With 5 bases removed from V and 4 bases from J, the gap between germline ends came to 9 bases. The CDR3 sequence is CSAVAGYNEQFF. DNA for the CDR3: TGCAGTGCTGTTGCGGGGTACAATGAGCAGTTCTTC.

This clonotype was picked up a small number of times. This chain uses TRBV20-1 with TRBJ2-4; TRBD1 matches at 7 bases. Germline V gene lookup returns CDR1 DFQATT and CDR2 SNEGSKA (reference sequence). The V segment lost 3 bases and the J segment 8 bases; nucleotides outside the gene matches: 7. The CDR3 runs 13 residues. CDR3 sequence reads: CSAREQGRHIQYF. In DNA form, the CDR3 reads TGCAGTGCTAGGGAACAGGGGCGACACATTCAGTACTTC.

J is TRBJ2-3 and V is TRBV20-1, with TRBD2 matching 7 bases. Germline values: CDR1 DFQATT, CDR2 SNEGSKA (reference sequence). J gave up 0 bases and V 5 bases, and 8 bases lay outside the gene matches. This CDR3 has 15 amino acids. The CDR3 DNA sequence: TGCAGTGCTGGGGGAGGGACCCAAAGCACAGATACGCAGTATTTT. This translates into CSAGGGTQSTDTQYF.

In its sample, this clonotype was seen a few times. J is TRBJ1-1 and V is TRBV20-1; no firm D call. Germline V gene lookup returns CDR1 DFQATT and CDR2 SNEGSKA (reference sequence). This CDR3 comprises 12 residues. V shed 1 base and J shed 9 bases, with 12 bases lying between them. The CDR3 sequence: CSARVLGAQAFF. CDR3 DNA sequence: TGCAGTGCTAGAGTCCTCGGTGCTCAAGCTTTCTTT.

The rearrangement links TRBV20-1 to TRBJ2-1; 11 nucleotides line up with TRBD2. The CDR3 is made up of 16 amino acids. The trim removed 1 base at V and 10 bases at J, leaving 12 bases unmatched. The V gene's germline CDR1 is DFQATT and CDR2 SNEGSKA (reference sequence). DNA of the CDR3: TGCAGTGCTAGAGCTCCACTAGCGGGAGTATCCGACGAGCAGTTCTTC. Its protein is CSARAPLAGVSDEQFF.

Here the CDR3 DNA reads TGCGCCAGCAGTAACCCGGGACAGGGGAGAGATACGCAGTATTTT. Encoded protein: CASSNPGQGRDTQYF. The chain carries TRBV4-3 and TRBJ2-3, with 10 nucleotides matching TRBD1. CDR3 size: 15 residues. Germline V gives CDR1 LGHNA, CDR2 YSLEER. Germline trimming cut 6 bases from V and 5 bases from J; bases unmatched to any gene: 8.

This clonotype was counted between two and nine times. The CDR3 here is CASSPGGFAKNIQYF. The CDR3 nucleotides are TGTGCCAGCAGCCCAGGGGGGTTCGCCAAAAACATTCAGTACTTC. The V and J genes are TRBV11-3 and TRBJ2-4; weak D call: TRBD1 (7 bases). The CDR3 contains 15 residues. Trimming removed 5 bases from V and 1 base from J, with 12 bases in between. Germline V gene sequence: CDR1 SGHNT, CDR2 YENEEA.

This clonotype has more than one count but fewer than ten. V is TRBV6-5 and J is TRBJ2-7, with D tentatively TRBD1 or TRBD2 (5 bases each). The CDR3 has 13 amino acids. From germline, CDR1 is MNHEY and CDR2 SVGAGI. V was clipped by 6 bases and J by 2 bases, with 11 bases between them. CDR3 amino acids: CASRPRDPYEQYF. The CDR3, as DNA: TGTGCCAGCAGACCCCGGGACCCCTACGAGCAGTACTTC.

This clonotype was found a few times. The V call is TRBV9, the J call TRBJ1-5; D possibly corresponds to TRBD1 (6 bases). Deletions cut 3 bases from V and 2 bases from J, with 9 bases between. Germline lookup yields CDR1 SGDLS and CDR2 YYNGEE. CDR3 length equals 14 residues. CDR3 residues: CASSATGGNQPQHF. DNA of the CDR3: TGTGCCAGCAGCGCGACAGGCGGCAATCAGCCCCAGCATTTT.

The rearrangement joins TRBV20-1 to TRBJ2-7, with D unclear. The CDR3 runs to 13 residues. The germline CDR1 and CDR2 sequences are DFQATT and SNEGSKA (reference sequence). The V and J ends lost 8 bases and 4 bases respectively, with 18 bases between them. The CDR3 DNA follows: TGCAGTCCCACGGCGATGGGGTTATACGAGCAGTACTTC. Translation: CSPTAMGLYEQYF.

This chain links TRBV12-3 or TRBV12-4 with TRBJ2-5; a weak D match, TRBD2 (6 bases). V lost 8 bases and J 2 bases, leaving 12 bases between the germline ends. CDR3 length: 13 residues. The CDR3 DNA reads TGTGCCAGCCGGCGGGGAGTACAAGAGACCCAGTACTTC. It yields the protein CASRRGVQETQYF.